Included here is one T cell receptor beta chain sequence, with context. As yet, its antigen is unknown. The junction differs from germline at one of its ends, possibly a read error. Other DNA variants within this sample encode the same CDR3. This record comes from a study of cytomegalovirus exposure and HLA in healthy donors. Regarding the study as a whole: TCR sequences were mostly rare, though some public TCRs occurred in many donors.

This CDR3 comprises 16 residues. CDR1 is MNHGY, CDR2 SAAAGT, per germline. PCR used 60 Vbeta primers and 13 Jbeta primers. Data came from immunoSEQ multiplex PCR; TCRdb stores just in-frame clones and leaves some out. The table lists over 150,000 clones, 80% of them singletons. This clonotype was obtained from a man aged 25 to 40 in good health and CMV-seropositive. Sequences were obtained from PBMCs. The chain recombines TRBV6-8 with TRBJ2-7; TRBD2 aligns across 13 bases. CDR3 nucleotides: TGTGCCAGCAGCTACTCGACTAGCGGGGGGCCGTTGGGGCAGTACTTC. It translates to CASSYSTSGGPLGQYF.